The next 27 T cell receptor beta chains were all read from a single sample in a study of graft-versus-host responses after intestinal transplantation. TCRdb keeps only in-frame clones here, not all; method: immunoSEQ multiplex PCR. The sample has tens of thousands of clones, 75% to 95% seen once. Their antigens remain unidentified. Sequences were derived from unstimulated CD4+ T cells sorted from spleen or lymph node cells, sampled before intestinal transplant. The receptors here all came from a human donor who received an intestinal transplant.

The chain joins TRBV6-5 to TRBJ2-7, with D maybe TRBD2 (7 bases). Germline V gene lookup returns CDR1 MNHEY and CDR2 SVGAGI. Trimming removed 5 bases from V and 2 bases from J, with 10 bases in between. The CDR3 has 13 amino acids. This CDR3 is CASSRGGPYEQYF. The CDR3 coding sequence is TGTGCCAGCAGTAGGGGGGGGCCCTACGAGCAGTACTTC.

The rearrangement uses TRBV7-2 and TRBJ2-7; TRBD1 agrees at 10 bases. V trimming: 4 bases; J trimming: 3 bases; junction bases outside the gene matches: 6. The CDR3 length is 15 residues. The V gene's germline CDR1 is SGHTA and CDR2 FQGNSA. This CDR3 is CASSWATGGYYEQYF. CDR3 in DNA: TGTGCCAGCAGCTGGGCGACAGGGGGCTACTACGAGCAGTACTTC.

This clone was observed a single time. The chain joins TRBV19 to TRBJ2-2, with TRBD1 matching over 9 bases. The germline V gene has CDR1 LNHDA and CDR2 SQIVND (reference sequence). The CDR3 covers 15 residues. With V trimmed by 4 bases and J by 4 bases, 4 bases remained unmatched. The CDR3 protein is CASSTDRGGTGELFF. Here the CDR3 DNA reads TGTGCCAGTAGTACCGACAGGGGGGGCACCGGGGAGCTGTTTTTT.

The genes are TRBV4-3 and TRBJ2-6; perhaps TRBD1 as D (6 bases). The CDR3 sequence is 20 residues long. Germline lookup yields CDR1 LGHNA and CDR2 YSLEER. Trimming took 0 bases from V and 0 from J, leaving 18 bases between them. This chain's CDR3 is CASSQDPLGAAVSGANVLTF. In DNA, the CDR3 is TGCGCCAGCAGCCAAGACCCACTGGGGGCCGCGGTCTCTGGGGCCAACGTCCTGACTTTC.

V usage is TRBV27 and J usage is TRBJ1-3, with D perhaps matching TRBD1 (5 bases). The V end lost 0 bases, the J end lost 0 bases, and 12 bases lay between the germline ends. Germline V gene lookup returns CDR1 MNHEY and CDR2 SMNVEV (reference sequence). The CDR3 is 17 residues long. CDR3 sequence (DNA): TGTGCCAGCAGTTTATCCGGACACCCTCTCTCTGGAAACACCATATATTTT. Residues: CASSLSGHPLSGNTIYF.

The chain employs TRBV27 and TRBJ2-5; D gene uncertain. Germline assignment: CDR1 MNHEY and CDR2 SMNVEV (reference sequence). The V end lost 5 bases, the J end lost 1 base, and 11 bases lay between the germline ends. CDR3 length: 14 residues. The CDR3 protein is CASSPNTVQETQYF. The CDR3, as DNA: TGTGCCAGCAGTCCCAACACAGTCCAAGAGACCCAGTACTTC.

The chain joins TRBV21-1 to TRBJ1-5. TRBV21-1 counts as a pseudogene. This CDR3 contains 15 residues. Here the CDR3 reads CASSKVREGYQPQHF. The CDR3 coding sequence is TGTGCCAGCAGCAAAGTCCGGGAGGGGTATCAGCCCCAGCATTTT.

The V call is TRBV6-4, the J call TRBJ1-6, with D possibly being TRBD1 (5 bases). This CDR3 has 12 amino acids. Trimming pared 0 bases from V and 14 bases from J, leaving 8 bases between. Per the germline V gene, CDR1 is MRHNA and CDR2 is SNTAGT. This CDR3 reads CASSDSRGSLHF. The CDR3 DNA reads as TGTGCCAGCAGTGACTCTCGGGGGTCCCTCCACTTT.

This clone was detected once. The rearrangement joins TRBV15 to TRBJ2-7, with D perhaps matching TRBD1 (7 bases). Trimming shortened V by 1 base and J by 2 bases, and 15 bases separated the two germline ends. The germline V gene has CDR1 LNHNV and CDR2 YYDKDF (reference sequence). The CDR3 has 16 amino acids. CDR3 sequence (DNA): TGTGCCACCAGCAGAGCGGAGACTAGGGGGCCCTACGAGCAGTACTTC. Its translation is CATSRAETRGPYEQYF.

The count of this clone is one. The chain carries TRBV5-1 and TRBJ2-5, with D possibly matching TRBD2 (6 bases). The CDR3 consists of 14 residues. Germline values: CDR1 SGHRS, CDR2 YFSETQ. Trimming took 1 base from V and 4 from J, leaving 11 bases between them. In nucleotides, the CDR3 is TGCGCCAGCAGCTTGCGGCAGGGAGGAGAGACCCAGTACTTC. The encoded protein is CASSLRQGGETQYF.

This clone appeared a few times. The chain recombines TRBV4-1 with TRBJ2-3; 11 positions agree with TRBD2. V lost 0 bases and J lost 4; bases outside the gene matches: 0. This CDR3 is built from 15 residues. CDR1 MGHRA and CDR2 YSYEKL come from the germline V gene. DNA for the CDR3: TGCGCCAGCAGCCAAGATAGCGGGGGGGCAGATACGCAGTATTTT. Protein product: CASSQDSGGADTQYF.

In regard to this clone: Additional DNA sequences in this sample encode the identical CDR3. The V gene is TRBV19, the J gene TRBJ1-1; D is unresolved. CDR3 length equals 14 residues. In germline, CDR1 is LNHDA, CDR2 SQIVND (reference sequence). V was pared by 2 bases and J by 2 bases, with 9 bases between. CDR3 region: CASSIRGTNTEAFF. For the CDR3, the DNA is TGTGCCAGTAGTATACGAGGTACTAACACTGAAGCTTTCTTT.

This chain links TRBV4-3 with TRBJ2-7, with D maybe TRBD1 (6 bases). There are 13 residues in the CDR3. The V gene's germline CDR1 is LGHNA and CDR2 YSLEER. The V end lost 1 base, the J end lost 11 bases, and 15 bases lay between the germline ends. In DNA, the CDR3 is TGCGCCAGCAGCCAAGCCTTGGGGGCTAAAGAGTACTTC. It yields the protein CASSQALGAKEYF.

Here the CDR3 DNA reads TGCGCCAGCAGCCATCGGACAGGGCGCTCACCCCTCCACTTT. This sequence encodes CASSHRTGRSPLHF. This chain connects TRBV23-1 to TRBJ1-6; 8 bases align to TRBD1. TRBV23-1 is reported as an ORF; its role is uncertain. The J segment lost 10 bases and the V segment lost 6 bases, leaving 8 bases of the junction unmatched. CDR3 length: 14 residues.

The rearrangement uses TRBV5-8 and TRBJ1-1; TRBD1 agrees at 9 bases. Per germline, CDR1 SGHTS and CDR2 YDEGEE. The CDR3 totals 14 residues. Germline trimming cut 0 bases from V and 11 bases from J; bases unmatched to any gene: 8. In DNA, the CDR3 is TGTGCCAGCAGCTTGGTCGGGGACAGGGTTAAGGCTTTCTTT. Its translation: CASSLVGDRVKAFF.

The V gene is TRBV5-5, the J gene TRBJ1-2, with 9 bases that match TRBD1. Germline V CDR1 and CDR2: SGHKS, YYEKEE (reference sequence). Trimming at V came to 5 bases and at J to 1 base, leaving 12 bases not matched to a gene. The CDR3 sequence is 17 residues long. CDR3 DNA: TGTGCCAGCAGGGAATCAGCGGGACAGGGCTTTAACTATGGCTACACCTTC. Its protein product is CASRESAGQGFNYGYTF.

V gene TRBV19 combines with J gene TRBJ1-5; D is undetermined. Trimming pared 4 bases from V and 3 bases from J, leaving 10 bases between. The CDR3 consists of 14 residues. The germline V gene encodes CDR1 LNHDA and CDR2 SQIVND (reference sequence). CDR3 in amino acids: CASSKGGFNQPQHF. The CDR3 DNA follows: TGTGCCAGTAGTAAAGGCGGATTCAATCAGCCCCAGCATTTT.

The CDR3 loop reads CASPPSRGAWRDTIYF. The DNA for the CDR3 is TGTGCCAGCCCACCATCCCGGGGGGCTTGGAGAGACACCATATATTTT. The V gene is TRBV5-3, the J gene TRBJ1-3; TRBD1 might be the D (6 bases). TRBV5-3 is given ORF status, its function remaining uncertain. The CDR3 is 16 residues long. Trimming left V 8 bases short and J 8 bases short, with 26 bases between.

V gene TRBV29-1 combines with J gene TRBJ1-2; 10 bases fit TRBD1. Germline-derived CDR1 and CDR2 are SQVTM and ANQGSEA. The CDR3 runs to 13 residues. V lost 6 bases to trimming and J lost 7 bases; unmatched junction nucleotides: 8. In nucleotides, the CDR3 is TGCAGCGTCCTGGGACAGGGGCGTCTTGGCTACACCTTC. Protein product: CSVLGQGRLGYTF.

This clone was detected only once. The V call is TRBV15, the J call TRBJ1-6, with a weak D call TRBD1 (6 bases). The CDR3 is 15 amino acids. CDR1 is LNHNV, CDR2 YYDKDF, per germline (reference sequence). The ends were cut back, 0 bases at V and 7 bases at J, with 10 bases in the middle. This chain's CDR3 is CATSREGRGNSPLHF. The DNA of the CDR3 is TGTGCCACCAGCAGAGAAGGCAGGGGAAATTCACCCCTCCACTTT. The full variable domain, its missing parts supplied by reference TRBV15 and TRBJ1-6, is DAMVIQNPRYQVTQFGKPVTLSCSQTLNHNVMYWYQQKSSQAPKLLFHYYDKDFNNEADTPDNFQSRRPNTSFCFLDIRSPGLGDTAMYLCATSREGRGNSPLHFGNGTRLTVT.

This clone appeared a few times. The chain joins TRBV6-5 to TRBJ1-1; unclear D gene. The CDR3 covers 11 residues. Trimming removed 10 bases at V and 6 bases at J, with 12 bases between. Germline CDR1 MNHEY, CDR2 SVGAGI. In DNA, the CDR3 is TGTGCCACGTTTAGGAGGGCTGAAGCTTTCTTT. Residues: CATFRRAEAFF.

This clone occurred once. The chain joins TRBV6-5 to TRBJ2-5; 7 bases are a match to TRBD1. The end of the DNA aligns better with TRBJ2-7, so the J call may be wrong. The CDR3 covers 15 residues. The germline V gene has CDR1 MNHEY and CDR2 SVGAGI. CDR3 DNA sequence: TGTGCCAGCAGGGGTCCGGGACAGAACTCCTACGAGCAGTACTTC. As protein: CASRGPGQNSYEQYF.

The gene calls are TRBV5-1 and TRBJ2-2; D might be TRBD1 (5 bases). V was trimmed by 5 bases and J by 0 bases, leaving 8 bases between them. Germline V lookup: CDR1 SGHRS, CDR2 YFSETQ. The CDR3 spans 14 residues. CDR3 sequence: CASRKGSNTGELFF. As DNA, the CDR3 is TGCGCCAGCAGGAAGGGGTCGAACACCGGGGAGCTGTTTTTT. The full variable domain, with the rest looked up from reference TRBV5-1 and TRBJ2-2, is KAGVTQTPRYLIKTRGQQVTLSCSPISGHRSVSWYQQTPGQGLQFLFEYFSETQRNKGNFPGRFSGRQFSNSRSEMNVSTLELGDSALYLCASRKGSNTGELFFGEGSRLTVL.

This chain connects TRBV4-1 to TRBJ2-4; D perhaps matches TRBD1 (7 bases). The CDR3 length is 17 residues. V was trimmed by 1 base and J by 0 bases, leaving 13 bases between them. CDR1 MGHRA and CDR2 YSYEKL come from the germline V gene. Here the CDR3 reads CASSQVAGQLAKNIQYF. CDR3 DNA: TGCGCCAGCAGCCAAGTCGCGGGACAGCTAGCCAAAAACATTCAGTACTTC.

V is TRBV20-1 and J is TRBJ2-1; possibly TRBD2 for D (5 bases). This CDR3 contains 11 residues. Germline V gives CDR1 DFQATT, CDR2 SNEGSKA (reference sequence). V shed 3 bases and J shed 10 bases, with 10 bases lying between them. The CDR3 loop reads CSASWSGEQFF. DNA of the CDR3: TGCAGTGCTAGTTGGTCGGGGGAGCAGTTCTTC.

This chain uses TRBV27 with TRBJ1-2; TRBD1 aligns across 8 bases. The CDR3 is made up of 15 amino acids. The germline CDR1 and CDR2 sequences are MNHEY and SMNVEV (reference sequence). V was pared by 5 bases and J by 4 bases, with 9 bases of the junction left unmatched. CDR3 region: CASSPWDRTFYGYTF. CDR3 DNA: TGTGCCAGCAGTCCCTGGGACAGGACCTTCTATGGCTACACCTTC.

The chain employs TRBV18 and TRBJ2-5; maybe TRBD2 (5 bases). This CDR3 has 14 residues. V was pared by 3 bases and J by 6 bases, with 14 bases between. The germline V gene encodes CDR1 KGHSH and CDR2 LQKENI. The CDR3 reads CASSPNKGGQTQYF. As DNA, the CDR3 is TGTGCCAGCTCACCTAACAAGGGCGGGCAGACCCAGTACTTC.